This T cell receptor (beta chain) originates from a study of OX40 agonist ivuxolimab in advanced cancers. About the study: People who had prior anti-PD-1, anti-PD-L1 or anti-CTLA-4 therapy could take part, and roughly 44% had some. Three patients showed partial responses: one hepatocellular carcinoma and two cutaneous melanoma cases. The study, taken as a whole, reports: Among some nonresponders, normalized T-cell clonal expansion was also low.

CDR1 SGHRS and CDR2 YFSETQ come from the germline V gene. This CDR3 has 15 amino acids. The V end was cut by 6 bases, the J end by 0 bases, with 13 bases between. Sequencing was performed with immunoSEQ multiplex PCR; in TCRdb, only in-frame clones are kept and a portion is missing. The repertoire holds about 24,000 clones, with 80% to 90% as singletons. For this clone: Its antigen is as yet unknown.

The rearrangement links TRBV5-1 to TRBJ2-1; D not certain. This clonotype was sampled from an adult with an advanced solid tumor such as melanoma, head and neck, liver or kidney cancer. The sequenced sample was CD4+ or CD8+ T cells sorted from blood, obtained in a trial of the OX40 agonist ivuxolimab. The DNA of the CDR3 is TGCGCCAGCAAGGGCAGTCTGAGCTCCTACAATGAGCAGTTCTTC. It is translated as CASKGSLSSYNEQFF.